These T cell receptor beta chains were read from a single sample in a study of cytomegalovirus exposure and HLA in healthy donors. TCRdb's table, derived via immunoSEQ multiplex PCR, lists solely in-frame clones and lacks some. The data hold 200,000 to 250,000 clones, with under 85% observed a single time. The material sequenced was PBMCs. Every receptor here comes from a man aged 45-60 years in good health and CMV-seronegative. The CDR3 runs from the conserved cysteine through the conserved F or W. The size field is filled for only some rows; it gives once, few, many or a size class.

abundance: .
j_gene: TRBJ2-7
v_gene: TRBV6-1
CDR3aa: CASSVQGRAYEQYF

abundance: .
j_gene: TRBJ2-5
v_gene: TRBV5-1
CDR3aa: CASSAAGQGETQYF

abundance: .
j_gene: TRBJ2-7
v_gene: TRBV4-1
CDR3aa: CASRGTEPYEQYF

abundance: .
j_gene: TRBJ2-7
v_gene: TRBV6-6
CDR3aa: CASSTRQGGRSGEQYF

abundance: .
j_gene: TRBJ1-1
v_gene: TRBV20-1
CDR3aa: CSVTGDTEAFF

abundance: .
j_gene: TRBJ2-7
v_gene: TRBV5-4
CDR3aa: CASRLQTAISSYEQYF

abundance: .
j_gene: TRBJ1-5
v_gene: TRBV28
CDR3aa: CTSRTLDRIHQPQHF

abundance: .
j_gene: TRBJ1-2
v_gene: TRBV30
CDR3aa: CAWRTGSGGYTF

abundance: once
j_gene: TRBJ1-4
v_gene: TRBV28
CDR3aa: CASSLPGGQLNEKLFF

abundance: .
j_gene: TRBJ1-4
v_gene: TRBV18
CDR3aa: CASSPPTGATNEKLFF

abundance: .
j_gene: TRBJ1-2
v_gene: TRBV7-9
CDR3aa: CASSLAGGGYTF

abundance: .
j_gene: TRBJ1-1
v_gene: TRBV7-3
CDR3aa: CASSLVMREGPTEAFF

abundance: .
j_gene: TRBJ2-5
v_gene: TRBV2
CDR3aa: CASTGGAGPLNF

abundance: once
j_gene: TRBJ2-3
v_gene: TRBV5-6
CDR3aa: CASSFLGQRSTDTQYF

abundance: .
j_gene: TRBJ2-1
v_gene: TRBV27
CDR3aa: CASSLQIRLAGGDEQFF

abundance: .
j_gene: TRBJ2-5
v_gene: TRBV6-5
CDR3aa: CASSGTFQETQYF

abundance: .
j_gene: TRBJ2-7
v_gene: TRBV7-2
CDR3aa: CASSESAGVSYEQYF

abundance: once
j_gene: TRBJ2-1
v_gene: TRBV13
CDR3aa: CASSLEVGAGPNEQFF

abundance: .
j_gene: TRBJ2-5
v_gene: TRBV7-8
CDR3aa: CASSLEGGEGETQYF

abundance: .
j_gene: TRBJ1-2
v_gene: TRBV7-2
CDR3aa: CASAPRNGYGYTF

abundance: .
j_gene: TRBJ2-1
v_gene: TRBV6-4
CDR3aa: CASSDSASGGHNEQFF

abundance: .
j_gene: TRBJ1-4
v_gene: TRBV6-5
CDR3aa: CASSYVQGANEKLFF

abundance: .
j_gene: TRBJ1-2
v_gene: TRBV18
CDR3aa: CASSPPRNYNYGYTF

abundance: .
j_gene: TRBJ2-7
v_gene: TRBV5-1
CDR3aa: CASSLADVPTYEQYF

abundance: .
j_gene: TRBJ2-7
v_gene: TRBV5-1
CDR3aa: CASSLPTTSSYEQYF

abundance: .
j_gene: TRBJ2-7
v_gene: TRBV18
CDR3aa: CASSPGVGSGSHEQYF

abundance: .
j_gene: TRBJ2-6
v_gene: TRBV5-6
CDR3aa: CASSLVGEGSSGANVLTF

abundance: .
j_gene: TRBJ1-4
v_gene: TRBV30
CDR3aa: CAWSISSGGGEKLFF

abundance: .
j_gene: TRBJ2-3
v_gene: TRBV29-1
CDR3aa: CSVVGSTDTQYF

abundance: once
j_gene: TRBJ2-3
v_gene: TRBV5-1
CDR3aa: CASSLQGRFGDTQYF

abundance: .
j_gene: TRBJ2-7
v_gene: TRBV27
CDR3aa: CASSPLGGQSSYEQYF

abundance: .
j_gene: TRBJ2-1
v_gene: TRBV5-4
CDR3aa: CASSLAGGEQFF

abundance: few
j_gene: TRBJ1-4
v_gene: TRBV4-1
CDR3aa: CASSLGTAAEKLFF

abundance: .
j_gene: TRBJ2-1
v_gene: TRBV7-9
CDR3aa: CSSSSWGVKSENEQFF

abundance: .
j_gene: TRBJ2-7
v_gene: TRBV27
CDR3aa: CASSLAGEQYF

abundance: .
j_gene: TRBJ1-3
v_gene: TRBV9
CDR3aa: CASNPQGTSGNTIYF

abundance: .
j_gene: TRBJ2-1
v_gene: TRBV28
CDR3aa: CASSLFRTRPLTRNEQFF

abundance: .
j_gene: TRBJ1-1
v_gene: TRBV28
CDR3aa: CASSPEGAVSRGAFF

abundance: .
j_gene: TRBJ2-6
v_gene: TRBV28
CDR3aa: CASMTGGSGANVLTF

abundance: .
j_gene: TRBJ1-4
v_gene: TRBV28
CDR3aa: CASNTGGGNEKLFF

abundance: .
j_gene: TRBJ2-2
v_gene: TRBV5-4
CDR3aa: CASSSRGGRAGTGELFF

abundance: .
j_gene: TRBJ1-3
v_gene: TRBV7-3
CDR3aa: CASSSQGRPGNTIYF

abundance: .
j_gene: TRBJ2-2
v_gene: TRBV7-9
CDR3aa: CASINNPGLDLNTGELFF

abundance: .
j_gene: TRBJ2-3
v_gene: TRBV18
CDR3aa: CASSRRLGQTTDTQYF

abundance: once
j_gene: TRBJ1-1
v_gene: TRBV15
CDR3aa: CATRPGQGKAGTEAFF

abundance: .
j_gene: TRBJ1-6
v_gene: TRBV2
CDR3aa: CASRSGDRAHF

abundance: .
j_gene: TRBJ1-6
v_gene: TRBV7-9
CDR3aa: CASSRQGASYNSPLHF